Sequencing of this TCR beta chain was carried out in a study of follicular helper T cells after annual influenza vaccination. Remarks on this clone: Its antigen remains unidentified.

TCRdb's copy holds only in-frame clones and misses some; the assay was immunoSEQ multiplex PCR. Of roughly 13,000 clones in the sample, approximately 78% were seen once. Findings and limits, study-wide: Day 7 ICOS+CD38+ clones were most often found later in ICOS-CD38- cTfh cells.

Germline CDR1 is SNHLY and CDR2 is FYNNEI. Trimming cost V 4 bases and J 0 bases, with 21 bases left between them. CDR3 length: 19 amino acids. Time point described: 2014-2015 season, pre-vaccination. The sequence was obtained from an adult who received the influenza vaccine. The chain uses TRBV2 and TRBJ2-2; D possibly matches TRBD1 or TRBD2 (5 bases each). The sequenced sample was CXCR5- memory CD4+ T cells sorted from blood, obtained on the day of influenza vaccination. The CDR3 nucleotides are TGTGCCAGCAGTGTCCCAGGGTGGGGAGTCCCCTCGAACACCGGGGAGCTGTTTTTT. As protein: CASSVPGWGVPSNTGELFF.